A single TCR beta chain is shown here with its context. Its cognate antigen is unknown. The sample comes from a study of shared clonotypes between healthy human individuals. Study observations and caveats: In this cohort, only blood was sampled, and tissue repertoires likely differ.

Trimming took 3 bases from V and 4 from J; bases not matched to a gene: 9. CDR3 size: 16 residues. CDR1 is SGHNT, CDR2 YYREEE, per germline (reference sequence). TCRdb keeps only in-frame clones here, not all; method: immunoSEQ multiplex PCR. The sample records about 230,000 clones, just over 65% being singletons. The chain joins TRBV5-4 to TRBJ2-5, with 10 bases matching TRBD1. The material sequenced was memory CD4+ T cells sorted from blood. Subset of the sample: CD45RA-negative fraction. The TCR sequence derives from a man aged 25-45 years in good health. In nucleotides, the CDR3 is TGTGCCAGCAGCTCGAAAAGACAGGGGGCCGGAGAGACCCAGTACTTC. Protein: CASSSKRQGAGETQYF.